The rows below give T cell receptor beta chains drawn from one sample of a study of blood T cells in healthy people across ages. Each CDR3 protein gets one entry after TCRdb re-called the 5' RACE reads with MiXCR. Of 1.5 million to 2 million distinct CDR3 sequences in the sample, roughly 49% were seen once. Sequenced material: blood. The receptors derive from a woman in her thirties or forties in good health. The CDR3 runs from the conserved cysteine through the conserved F or W. The D gene is left open where the match is weak. Rows give clone size only sometimes, using once, few, many, or a class for an expanded clone.

j_call v_call clone_size d_call cdr3_nt cdr3_aa
TRBJ2-4 TRBV6-2/TRBV6-3 few NA TGTGCCAGCAGTGGAGAAATAGCCAAAAACATTCAGTACTTC CASSGEIAKNIQYF
TRBJ1-2 TRBV12-3/TRBV12-4 few NA TGTGCCAGCAGCCGGGACATTTATGGCTACACCTTC CASSRDIYGYTF
TRBJ2-3 TRBV7-9 NA TRBD1 TGTGCCGGCAGCTCAGGACAGGTTTCAGATACGCAGTATTTT CAGSSGQVSDTQYF
TRBJ2-3 TRBV10-3 once TRBD1 TGTGCCATCTCCAACACCGACAGGGGCACAGATACGCAGTATTTT CAISNTDRGTDTQYF
TRBJ2-5 TRBV7-9 many TRBD2 TGTGCCAGCAGCTTCGGACTAGCGGGGCTCCAAGAGACCCAGTACTTC CASSFGLAGLQETQYF
TRBJ2-1 TRBV7-9 few NA TGTGCCAGCAGCCCTATAACAGGGTTCAATGAGCAGTTCTTC CASSPITGFNEQFF
TRBJ2-5 TRBV7-8 few TRBD1 TGTGCCAGCAGCTTACCCGACCACAGGGGATCCCAAGAGACCCAGTACTTC CASSLPDHRGSQETQYF
TRBJ2-7 TRBV27 NA NA TGTGCCAGCAGTCCCGTTATCTCCTACGAGCAGTACTTC CASSPVISYEQYF
TRBJ1-5 TRBV20-1 NA TRBD1 TGCAGTGCTCAAAGGACAGGGGTCAATCAGCCCCAGCATTTT CSAQRTGVNQPQHF
TRBJ2-7 TRBV7-2 few NA TGTGCCAGCAGCTTGCAGACAGTTTCCGAGCAGTACTTC CASSLQTVSEQYF
TRBJ2-5 TRBV5-6 NA NA TGTGCCAGCAGCTTGAGGACCGGGCTTCGAAAAGAGACCCAGTACTTC CASSLRTGLRKETQYF
TRBJ2-7 TRBV28 few NA TGTGCCAGCAGTTCGGGGTTACACGAGCAGTACTTC CASSSGLHEQYF
TRBJ2-4 TRBV7-7 NA NA TGTGCTAGCAGCCCAACTCGCACAGACTTCCTGTACTTC CASSPTRTDFLYF
TRBJ2-1 TRBV11-2 NA NA TGTGCCAGCAGCTCGGGTCCCTTGAGGAATGAGCAGTTCTTC CASSSGPLRNEQFF
TRBJ2-1 TRBV11-2 NA NA TGTGCCAGCAGCTTCGGTTCTGTCTACAATGAGCAGTTCTTC CASSFGSVYNEQFF
TRBJ1-1 TRBV20-1 NA NA TGCAGTGCTAGCTATCCCCGGGGCCGTTTTTATGAAGCTTTCTTT CSASYPRGRFYEAFF
TRBJ2-7 TRBV6-1 few NA TGTGCCAGCAAGGTGAGGGGAGCCCACGAGCAGTACTTC CASKVRGAHEQYF
TRBJ2-2 TRBV6-5 NA NA TGTGCCAGCAGTTTCCCGGGGCAGGGGAACGGGGAGCTGTTTTTT CASSFPGQGNGELFF
TRBJ2-3 TRBV20-1 NA NA TGCAGTGCTAGCCAGTCGACGACCACAGATACGCAGTATTTT CSASQSTTTDTQYF
TRBJ2-1 TRBV6-4 NA NA TGTGCCAGCAGTGACCGGGCAGGGGAGCAGTTCTTC CASSDRAGEQFF
TRBJ1-4 TRBV29-1 few NA TGCAGCGTTGAAGAAGGGCCCACTAATGAAAAACTGTTTTTT CSVEEGPTNEKLFF
TRBJ2-1 TRBV20-1 NA TRBD2 TGCAGTGCTAGAAGTGGCGGGGGGGCCTACAATGAGCAGTTCTTC CSARSGGGAYNEQFF
TRBJ2-7 TRBV7-9 few NA TGTGCCAGCAGCTTGGAGACAGGCAAATACGAGCAGTACTTC CASSLETGKYEQYF
TRBJ2-7 TRBV20-1 NA TRBD2 TGCGGTGCTAGGAGAGCGGGGGGGCTTACCTACGAGCAGTACTTC CGARRAGGLTYEQYF
TRBJ1-1 TRBV7-6 NA NA TGTGCCAGCAGCTTAGCTGGTGTGGGACTAGGGAACACTGAAGCTTTCTTT CASSLAGVGLGNTEAFF
TRBJ2-1 TRBV20-1 few NA TGCAGTGCTCGGAGGCCCGGGAGCAATGAGCAGTTCTTC CSARRPGSNEQFF
TRBJ1-2 TRBV5-1 NA NA TGCGCCAGCAGCCGTGACAGGAACTTTTATGGCTACACCTTC CASSRDRNFYGYTF
TRBJ2-1 TRBV2 few TRBD1 TGTGCCAGCGGCCGAGGGACAGCCTTCGGCAATGAGCAGTTCTTC CASGRGTAFGNEQFF
TRBJ2-5 TRBV18 NA NA TGTGCCAGCTCACCACCAGGCCAGGCAGAGACCCAGTACTTC CASSPPGQAETQYF
TRBJ2-7 TRBV10-3 many NA TGTGCCATCAGTGAGTCGACAGTAAACTACGAGCAGTACTTC CAISESTVNYEQYF
TRBJ2-7 TRBV20-1 NA TRBD2 TGCAGTGCTACCCGGTTTGGCGGGGGGCCATACGAGCAGTACTTC CSATRFGGGPYEQYF
TRBJ2-7 TRBV6-6 NA NA TGTGCCAGCAGCCTAAACCCTTACTACGAGCAGTACTTC CASSLNPYYEQYF
TRBJ2-7 TRBV2 NA NA TGTGCCAGCAGTGACGAAAGCCATGGCGAGCAGTACTTC CASSDESHGEQYF
TRBJ1-1 TRBV28 NA NA TGTGCCAGCAGTTCCCCTCCGACTCTCCCGGGGAAAGCTTTCTTT CASSSPPTLPGKAFF
TRBJ2-3 TRBV29-1 NA TRBD1 TGCAGCGTCCCACATATCCGGGGCCGGGACAGGGTAACAGATACGCAGTATTTT CSVPHIRGRDRVTDTQYF
TRBJ2-3 TRBV20-1 few TRBD2 TGCAGTGCTGGGGCAGCGGGGGGCACAGATACGCAGTATTTT CSAGAAGGTDTQYF